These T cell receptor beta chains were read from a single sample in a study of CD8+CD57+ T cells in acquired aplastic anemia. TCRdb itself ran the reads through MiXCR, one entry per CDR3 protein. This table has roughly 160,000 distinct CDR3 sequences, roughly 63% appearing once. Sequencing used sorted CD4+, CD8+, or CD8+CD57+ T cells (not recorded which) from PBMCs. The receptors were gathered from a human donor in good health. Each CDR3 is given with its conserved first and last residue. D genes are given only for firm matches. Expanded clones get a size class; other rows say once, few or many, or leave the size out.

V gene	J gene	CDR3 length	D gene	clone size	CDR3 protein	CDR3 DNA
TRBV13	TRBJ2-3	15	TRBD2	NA	CASSLRAGGTDTQYF	TGTGCCAGCAGCTTGAGAGCGGGAGGAACAGATACGCAGTATTTT
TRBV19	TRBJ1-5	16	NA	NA	CASSNEYGTGGQPQHF	TGTGCCAGTAGTAATGAGTACGGGACCGGCGGACAGCCCCAGCATTTT
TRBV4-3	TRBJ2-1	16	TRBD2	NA	CASSQEVAGNYNEQFF	TGCGCCAGCAGCCAAGAAGTAGCGGGGAATTACAATGAGCAGTTCTTC
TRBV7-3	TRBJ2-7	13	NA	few	CASSDLGKGEQYF	TGTGCCAGCAGCGACCTAGGAAAAGGGGAGCAGTACTTC
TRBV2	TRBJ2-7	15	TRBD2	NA	CASRNLAGRRNEQYF	TGTGCCAGCAGAAACCTAGCGGGAAGACGCAACGAGCAGTACTTC
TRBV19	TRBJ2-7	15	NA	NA	CASSSRRGSYYEQYF	TGTGCCAGTAGTTCCCGCAGGGGATCCTACTACGAGCAGTACTTC
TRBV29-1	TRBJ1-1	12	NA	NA	CSVEEGNTEAFF	TGCAGCGTTGAAGAGGGAAACACTGAAGCTTTCTTT
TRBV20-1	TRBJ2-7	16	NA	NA	CSARDYSGPGVYEQYF	TGCAGTGCTAGAGATTATAGCGGCCCTGGGGTATACGAGCAGTACTTC
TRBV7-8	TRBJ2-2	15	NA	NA	CASATGGGNTGELFF	TGTGCCAGCGCCACCGGGGGCGGCAACACCGGGGAGCTGTTTTTT
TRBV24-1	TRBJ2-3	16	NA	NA	CATSDFRGSGTDTQYF	TGTGCCACCAGTGACTTCAGGGGTTCGGGCACAGATACGCAGTATTTT